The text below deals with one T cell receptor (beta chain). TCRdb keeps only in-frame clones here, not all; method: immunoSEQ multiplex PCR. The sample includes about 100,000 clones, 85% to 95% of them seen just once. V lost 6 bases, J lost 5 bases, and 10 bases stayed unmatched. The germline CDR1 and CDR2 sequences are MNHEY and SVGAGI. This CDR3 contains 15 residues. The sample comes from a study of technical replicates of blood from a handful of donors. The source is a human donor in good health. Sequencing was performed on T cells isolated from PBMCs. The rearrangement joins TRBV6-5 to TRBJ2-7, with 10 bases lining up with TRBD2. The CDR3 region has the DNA TGTGCCAGCAGACAATCTAGCGGGAGCGCCCACGAGCAGTACTTC. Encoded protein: CASRQSSGSAHEQYF.